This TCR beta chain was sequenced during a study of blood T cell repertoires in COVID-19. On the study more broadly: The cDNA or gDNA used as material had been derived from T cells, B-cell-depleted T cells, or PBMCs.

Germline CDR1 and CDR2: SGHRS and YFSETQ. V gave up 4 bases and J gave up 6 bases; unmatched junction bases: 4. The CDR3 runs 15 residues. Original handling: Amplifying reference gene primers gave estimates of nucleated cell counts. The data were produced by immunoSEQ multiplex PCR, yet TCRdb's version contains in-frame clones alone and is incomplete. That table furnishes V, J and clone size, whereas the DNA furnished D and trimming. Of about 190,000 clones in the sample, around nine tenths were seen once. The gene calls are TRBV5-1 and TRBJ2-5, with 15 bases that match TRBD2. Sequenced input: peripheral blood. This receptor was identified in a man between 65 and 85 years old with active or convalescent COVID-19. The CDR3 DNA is TGCGCCAGCAGCCCCGGGACTAGCGGGGGGCAGACCCAGTACTTC. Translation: CASSPGTSGGQTQYF.